These 13 T cell receptor beta chains came from one sample sequenced in a study of blood T cell repertoires in COVID-19. Profiled with immunoSEQ multiplex PCR; TCRdb holds only in-frame clones, not every one. The sample contains about 340,000 clones, approximately 82% of which appear only once. The sample comprised peripheral blood. All receptors come from a man aged 30-40 years with active or convalescent COVID-19.

J is TRBJ2-7 and V is TRBV4-1; 10 positions match TRBD1. The J segment lost 4 bases and the V segment lost 6 bases, leaving 9 bases of the junction unmatched. The CDR3 length is 15 residues. Germline values: CDR1 MGHRA, CDR2 YSYEKL. The CDR3 is CASSAVTGGVYEQYF. CDR3 coding DNA: TGCGCCAGCAGTGCCGTGACAGGGGGCGTATACGAGCAGTACTTC.

The chain couples TRBV11-2 to TRBJ2-2, with 13 bases matching TRBD2. Looked up from germline, CDR1 is SGHAT and CDR2 is FQNNGV. This CDR3 has 18 residues. V was pared by 4 bases and J by 6 bases, with 11 bases of the junction left unmatched. CDR3 in DNA: TGTGCCAGCAGCTCGAGGGAACCAGGACTAGCGGGAGCCGGGGAGCTGTTTTTT. This gives the protein CASSSREPGLAGAGELFF.

The chain is built from TRBV7-9 and TRBJ2-7; D might be TRBD1 (6 bases). V gave up 1 base and J gave up 6 bases, with 16 bases separating them. Germline CDR1 is SEHNR and CDR2 is FQNEAQ (reference sequence). The CDR3 length is 15 residues. CDR3 coding DNA: TGTGCCAGCAGCTTAGTGGGCTCAGGGGTGGGCGAGCAGTACTTC. Protein: CASSLVGSGVGEQYF.

The chain is built from TRBV18 and TRBJ2-3, with D unresolved. This CDR3 spans 12 amino acids. Trimming removed 3 bases from V and 5 bases from J, with 6 bases in between. Germline V gene lookup returns CDR1 KGHSH and CDR2 LQKENI. CDR3 sequence reads: CASSPYGDTQYF. The CDR3 DNA is TGTGCCAGCTCACCCTACGGAGATACGCAGTATTTT.

V is TRBV6-2 or TRBV6-3 and J is TRBJ1-5; D unclear. Germline CDR1 is MNHEY and CDR2 is SVGEGT. This CDR3 has 14 amino acids. With 0 bases removed from V and 6 bases from J, the gap between germline ends came to 9 bases. CDR3 coding DNA: TGTGCCAGCAGTTACTCGACTGGCTCTCAGCCCCAGCATTTT. This codes for CASSYSTGSQPQHF.

In its sample, this clone was seen once. The chain couples TRBV28 to TRBJ1-3; TRBD1 matches 10 bases. V shed 6 bases, J shed 8 bases, and the junction held 4 bases outside the gene matches. The CDR3 contains 13 residues. Looked up from germline, CDR1 is MDHEN and CDR2 is SYDVKM. The CDR3, as DNA: TGTGCCAGCAGGACAGGGGGCTTTGACACCATATATTTT. Encoded protein: CASRTGGFDTIYF.

The rearrangement links TRBV13 to TRBJ2-3, with 12 nucleotides matching TRBD2. The CDR3 covers 16 residues. J gave up 7 bases and V 5 bases, and 10 bases lay outside the gene matches. Germline CDR1 reads PRHDT; CDR2 reads FYEKMQ (reference sequence). This chain's CDR3 is CASSTLAGGRYNTQYF. The CDR3 DNA reads TGTGCCAGCAGCACTCTAGCGGGGGGGCGGTATAATACGCAGTATTTT. Full variable domain (missing parts from reference TRBV13 and TRBJ2-3): AAGVIQSPRHLIKEKRETATLKCYPIPRHDTVYWYQQGPGQDPQFLISFYEKMQSDKGSIPDRFSAQQFSDYHSELNMSSLELGDSALYFCASSTLAGGRYNTQYFGPGTRLTVL.

This clone was seen a few times. The genes are TRBV11-3 and TRBJ1-1; D gene unclear. The length of the CDR3 is 15 residues. Germline lookup yields CDR1 SGHNT and CDR2 YENEEA. Trimming took 1 base from V and 4 from J, leaving 13 bases between them. The CDR3 nucleotides read TGTGCCAGCAGCTTAGGGGCATTTTTTAGCACTGAAGCTTTCTTT. This gives the protein CASSLGAFFSTEAFF.

The J gene is TRBJ2-1, the V gene TRBV7-3, with TRBD2 as a possible D gene (6 bases). The germline gives CDR1 SGHTA, CDR2 FQGTGA. The CDR3 is 14 residues long. Trimming removed 0 bases at V and 5 bases at J, with 8 bases between. CDR3 loop: CASSLTAGHNEQFF. The CDR3 DNA reads as TGTGCCAGCAGCTTAACTGCGGGACACAATGAGCAGTTCTTC.

Only a few counts were recorded for this clone. The V and J genes are TRBV11-2 and TRBJ1-1; tentatively, D is TRBD1 (5 bases). Germline values: CDR1 SGHAT, CDR2 FQNNGV. The CDR3 is 15 amino acids. V was cut by 6 bases and J by 0 bases, with 14 bases left in between. The CDR3 bases are TGTGCCAGCAGGGAAATTCGGGGGGTGAACACTGAAGCTTTCTTT. It specifies CASREIRGVNTEAFF.

This chain joins TRBV30 and TRBJ2-3; D possibly corresponds to TRBD2 (5 bases). V lost 4 bases and J 4 bases, leaving 21 bases between the germline ends. Germline CDR1 reads GTSNPN; CDR2 reads SVGIG (reference sequence). The CDR3 consists of 16 residues. The CDR3 DNA reads TGTGCCTGGACCTACCGGAGAAGTGGTAGCGCAGATACGCAGTATTTT. This encodes CAWTYRRSGSADTQYF. Full variable domain (outside the CDR3, taken from reference TRBV30 and TRBJ2-3): SQTIHQWPATLVQPVGSPLSLECTVEGTSNPNLYWYRQAAGRGLQLLFYSVGIGQISSEVPQNLSASRPQDRQFILSSKKLLLSDSGFYLCAWTYRRSGSADTQYFGPGTRLTVL.

The chain joins TRBV19 to TRBJ2-7; a weak D match, TRBD2 (6 bases). Germline CDR1 and CDR2: LNHDA and SQIVND (reference sequence). The V end was cut by 5 bases, the J end by 6 bases, with 17 bases between. The CDR3 is 14 residues long. CDR3 nucleotide sequence: TGTGCCAGTAGTCCGGGACTCACCCTCGGCGAGCAGTACTTC. It encodes CASSPGLTLGEQYF.

The V call is TRBV7-8, the J call TRBJ2-5, with 14 nucleotides matching TRBD2. Germline V lookup: CDR1 SGHVS, CDR2 FQNEAQ. This CDR3 is 17 amino acids long. V lost 5 bases and J lost 4; bases outside the gene matches: 9. Written as DNA, the CDR3 is TGTGCCAGCAGCCTGGGACTAGCGGGGGCCTTTCGAGAGACCCAGTACTTC. Its protein is CASSLGLAGAFRETQYF.